Presented here are 20 T cell receptor beta chains from one specimen sequenced in a study of blood T cell repertoires in COVID-19 (TCRdb year 2020). Preparation of the library involved the immunoSEQ multiplex PCR assay. What TCRdb holds here is the immuneACCESS table cut down to in-frame rearrangements. Part of the clones is not present; checked against another copy, under half of the missing clones reflect an unresolved V gene, and the others are unexplained. The sample table lists 200,000 to 250,000 clones, around 89% of them with a count of one. The biggest ten clones account for about 1% of the sample. What was sequenced was PBMCs or T cells enriched from blood (not recorded which). The receptors come from a man aged 50 to 60 who had been exposed to COVID-19.

V and J are TRBV6-5 and TRBJ1-2; TRBD1 is a possible D gene (5 bases). The CDR3 has 14 amino acids. Germline CDR1 and CDR2: MNHEY and SVGAGI. V was clipped by 6 bases and J by 3 bases, with 14 bases between them. The CDR3 DNA reads TGTGCCAGCAGCCCGTTGGGCAGGGACTATGGCTACACCTTC. Translating gives CASSPLGRDYGYTF.

The rearrangement links TRBV19 to TRBJ1-2; possible D gene TRBD1, 5 bases. CDR1 and CDR2 (germline): LNHDA, SQIVND (reference sequence). V lost 5 bases, J lost 5 bases, and 15 bases lay in between. This CDR3 comprises 14 residues. CDR3 nucleotide sequence: TGTGCCAGTAGTCCAATCGACAGTATTTATGGCTACACCTTC. Protein product: CASSPIDSIYGYTF.

The rearrangement uses TRBV5-5 and TRBJ2-2, with unresolved D. V lost 3 bases and J 3 bases, leaving 3 bases between the germline ends. Germline CDR1 is SGHKS and CDR2 is YYEKEE (reference sequence). The CDR3 has 12 residues. CDR3 in amino acids: CASSSYTGELFF. In DNA form, the CDR3 reads TGTGCCAGCAGCTCCTACACCGGGGAGCTGTTTTTT. The variable domain in full, completed from reference TRBV5-5 and TRBJ2-2, reads DAGVTQSPTHLIKTRGQQVTLRCSPISGHKSVSWYQQVLGQGPQFIFQYYEKEERGRGNFPDRFSARQFPNYSSELNVNALLLGDSALYLCASSSYTGELFFGEGSRLTVL.

This chain joins TRBV5-1 and TRBJ1-4, with D possibly being TRBD1 (6 bases). The V end lost 5 bases, the J end lost 3 bases, and 11 bases lay between the germline ends. CDR3 length equals 14 residues. Germline CDR1 is SGHRS and CDR2 is YFSETQ. The CDR3 DNA is TGCGCCAGCAGTCGGACAGCGTCTAATGAAAAACTGTTTTTT. Amino acids: CASSRTASNEKLFF.

The rearrangement links TRBV9 to TRBJ1-4, with D possibly matching TRBD1 (6 bases). Trimming left V 5 bases short and J 8 bases short, with 19 bases between. Germline CDR1 reads SGDLS; CDR2 reads YYNGEE. The CDR3 is 15 amino acids. CDR3 residues: CASSPRGGAWEKLFF. The CDR3 DNA reads as TGTGCCAGCAGTCCGCGCGGGGGGGCATGGGAAAAACTGTTTTTT.

This clone showed up just once. The V and J genes are TRBV7-9 and TRBJ1-2, with TRBD1 matching 7 bases. Trimming removed 3 bases from V and 2 bases from J; junction bases left unmatched: 9. Germline values: CDR1 SEHNR, CDR2 FQNEAQ (reference sequence). CDR3 length equals 16 residues. As DNA, the CDR3 is TGTGCCAGCAGCTTTGACGTGGACAGGACCAACTATGGCTACACCTTC. The encoded protein is CASSFDVDRTNYGYTF.

This clone showed up just a few times. This chain links TRBV2 with TRBJ1-5; 9 nucleotides agree with TRBD1. The CDR3 has 16 residues. J was trimmed by 0 bases and V by 4 bases; bases with no gene match: 4. Per germline, CDR1 SNHLY and CDR2 FYNNEI. In DNA form, the CDR3 reads TGTGCCAGCAGTGCCGGGGACAGGGATAGCAATCAGCCCCAGCATTTT. It codes for CASSAGDRDSNQPQHF. The whole variable domain, filled in from reference TRBV2 and TRBJ1-5, reads EPEVTQTPSHQVTQMGQEVILRCVPISNHLYFYWYRQILGQKVEFLVSFYNNEISEKSEIFDDQFSVERPDGSNFTLKIRSTKLEDSAMYFCASSAGDRDSNQPQHFGDGTRLSIL.

V is TRBV5-1 and J is TRBJ2-5; TRBD2 might be the D (6 bases). The germline V gene has CDR1 SGHRS and CDR2 YFSETQ. The CDR3 length is 15 residues. The V end lost 1 base, the J end lost 1 base, and 11 bases lay between the germline ends. The CDR3 bases are TGCGCCAGCAGCTTGTATCCGGGGGTCCAAGAGACCCAGTACTTC. Amino acids: CASSLYPGVQETQYF.

V gene TRBV6-5 combines with J gene TRBJ2-7; maybe TRBD1 (7 bases). The germline V gene encodes CDR1 MNHEY and CDR2 SVGAGI. The CDR3 length is 14 residues. Trimming took 4 bases from V and 3 from J, leaving 13 bases between them. The CDR3 nucleotides read TGTGCCAGCAGTTTGCAGGGGGGTCGCTACGAGCAGTACTTC. Translating gives CASSLQGGRYEQYF.

This chain connects TRBV4-1 to TRBJ1-2; D gene ambiguous. The CDR3 totals 13 residues. Germline CDR1 and CDR2: MGHRA and YSYEKL. V was shortened by 0 bases and J by 6 bases, with 8 bases between the two germline ends. CDR3 amino acids: CASSQELVDGYTF. CDR3 bases: TGCGCCAGCAGCCAAGAACTCGTGGATGGCTACACCTTC.

CDR3 amino acids: CASSVGTGGPATNEKLFF. CDR3 nucleotides: TGCGCCAGCAGTGTTGGGACAGGGGGCCCTGCAACTAATGAAAAACTGTTTTTT. The chain is built from TRBV10-1 and TRBJ1-4, with TRBD1 identical over 12 bases. In germline, CDR1 is WNHNN, CDR2 SYGVQD (reference sequence). The CDR3 is 18 residues long. The V segment lost 4 bases and the J segment 0 bases; nucleotides outside the gene matches: 6.

The rearrangement joins TRBV2 to TRBJ1-5; D possibly corresponds to TRBD1 (5 bases). The ends were cut back, 5 bases at V and 0 bases at J, with 8 bases in the middle. The CDR3 has 14 residues. Germline-derived CDR1 and CDR2 are SNHLY and FYNNEI. The DNA for the CDR3 is TGTGCCAGCAGTCCAGACAGTAGCAATCAGCCCCAGCATTTT. The encoded protein is CASSPDSSNQPQHF.

This chain joins TRBV30 and TRBJ2-3; the match to TRBD1 covers 7 bases. V lost 2 bases and J lost 3; bases outside the gene matches: 11. This CDR3 spans 16 amino acids. Per the germline V gene, CDR1 is GTSNPN and CDR2 is SVGIG (reference sequence). The chain's CDR3 is CAWSRVKTGWTDTQYF. Here the CDR3 DNA reads TGTGCCTGGAGTCGAGTGAAGACAGGGTGGACAGATACGCAGTATTTT.

V usage is TRBV20-1 and J usage is TRBJ1-3, with 9 bases that match TRBD1. The CDR3 is 15 amino acids. Germline V CDR1 and CDR2: DFQATT, SNEGSKA (reference sequence). V lost 3 bases and J lost 1; bases outside the gene matches: 4. The CDR3 DNA follows: TGCAGTGCTAGTCGGGACAGGGTATCTGGAAACACCATATATTTT. Translation: CSASRDRVSGNTIYF.

V gene TRBV6-5 combines with J gene TRBJ2-5; TRBD2 agrees at 14 bases. The V gene end was trimmed by 2 bases and the J gene end by 7 bases; junction bases not matched to a gene: 3. Germline loops: CDR1 MNHEY, CDR2 SVGAGI. The CDR3 extends over 15 amino acids. CDR3 sequence (DNA): TGTGCCAGCAGTTACGGGACTAGCGGGGGAACGACCCAGTACTTC. Its protein product is CASSYGTSGGTTQYF.

The chain is built from TRBV7-9 and TRBJ1-4; D is perhaps TRBD1 (6 bases). The CDR3 is made up of 15 amino acids. Germline V gives CDR1 SEHNR, CDR2 FQNEAQ (reference sequence). Trimming stripped 8 bases from V and 4 bases from J, with 17 bases between. The CDR3 DNA follows: TGTGCCAGCCGCGCCCAAGGGGGGGATAATGAAAAACTGTTTTTT. Translation: CASRAQGGDNEKLFF.

J is TRBJ2-5 and V is TRBV2, with 9 bases lining up with TRBD1. CDR1 SNHLY and CDR2 FYNNEI come from the germline V gene. Germline trimming cut 7 bases from V and 5 bases from J; bases unmatched to any gene: 14. The CDR3 covers 16 residues. The CDR3 region has the DNA TGTGCCAGCACCCTGAACATGGGACAGGGTAGCGAGACCCAGTACTTC. It encodes CASTLNMGQGSETQYF.

The V gene is TRBV5-1, the J gene TRBJ2-5, with a tentative D call TRBD2 (6 bases). The CDR3 loop spans 17 amino acids. The V end was cut by 0 bases, the J end by 7 bases, with 22 bases between. The germline V gene encodes CDR1 SGHRS and CDR2 YFSETQ. Written as DNA, the CDR3 is TGCGCCAGCAGCTTGGCAGGGAGCGGGCTCCCCCCTCGGACCCAGTACTTC. It codes for CASSLAGSGLPPRTQYF.

This clone was seen once. The chain couples TRBV5-1 to TRBJ2-5; D ambiguous. Germline V CDR1 and CDR2: SGHRS, YFSETQ. Trimming cost V 4 bases and J 1 base, with 14 bases left between them. The CDR3 loop spans 15 amino acids. CDR3 DNA sequence: TGCGCCAGCAGCCCAAGTCAACTCCTCCAAGAGACCCAGTACTTC. This translates into CASSPSQLLQETQYF.

The chain couples TRBV27 to TRBJ2-7; D might be TRBD2 (7 bases). Per the germline V gene, CDR1 is MNHEY and CDR2 is SMNVEV (reference sequence). The CDR3 contains 14 residues. Trimming removed 9 bases at V and 3 bases at J, with 18 bases between. In DNA form, the CDR3 reads TGTGCCAGTCGCGATGGGGGGGGCAGCTACGAGCAGTACTTC. The encoded protein is CASRDGGGSYEQYF.